The 24 T cell receptor beta chains below come from one sample, sequenced in a study of cytomegalovirus exposure and HLA in healthy donors. PCR primers comprised 60 Vbeta and 13 Jbeta primers. Here immunoSEQ multiplex PCR was the method, and the copy in TCRdb shows in-frame clones only, minus some. The repertoire table contains approximately 120,000 clones. Material: PBMCs. The receptors were gathered from a man aged 18 to 29 in good health and CMV-seronegative.

The chain carries TRBV19 and TRBJ2-1; 11 positions match TRBD2. Germline V CDR1 and CDR2: LNHDA, SQIVND (reference sequence). The length of the CDR3 is 15 residues. Germline trimming cut 10 bases from V and 6 bases from J; bases unmatched to any gene: 11. DNA of the CDR3: TGTGCCACCTCCGGGGGGACTAGCGGATCCAATGAGCAGTTCTTC. Translation: CATSGGTSGSNEQFF.

The V gene is TRBV28, the J gene TRBJ2-2; 9 bases fit TRBD1. Trimming cost V 6 bases and J 1 base; bases outside gene matches: 3. The CDR3 covers 15 residues. Germline CDR1 is MDHEN and CDR2 is SYDVKM. CDR3 loop: CASRDRGRNTGELFF. The CDR3 nucleotides read TGTGCCAGCAGGGACAGGGGACGGAACACCGGGGAGCTGTTTTTT.

V is TRBV4-1 and J is TRBJ2-1; no clear D gene. This CDR3 is built from 13 residues. CDR1 is MGHRA, CDR2 YSYEKL, per germline. The V and J ends lost 3 bases and 6 bases respectively, with 9 bases between them. CDR3 sequence reads: CASSHAHSNEQFF. CDR3 coding DNA: TGCGCCAGCAGCCACGCCCACAGCAATGAGCAGTTCTTC.

In regard to this clone: An end of the junction differs from the germline gene, which may be a read error. This sequence joins TRBV7-2 and TRBJ1-4; a possible D gene is TRBD1 (6 bases). This CDR3 is 17 amino acids long. Germline-derived CDR1 and CDR2 are SGHTA and FQGNSA. For the CDR3, the DNA is TGTGCCAGCAGCTTAGTTTGGGGGCGACGGGCTAATGAAAAACTGTCTTTT. Amino acids: CASSLVWGRRANEKLSF.

V is TRBV4-2 and J is TRBJ1-2; TRBD1 matches at 9 bases. Looked up from germline, CDR1 is LGHNA and CDR2 is YNFKEQ. This CDR3 region has 17 residues. Trimming took 1 base from V and 7 from J; bases not matched to a gene: 13. The CDR3 loop reads CASSQVSGDRDLSGYTF. CDR3 DNA: TGTGCCAGCAGCCAAGTTTCGGGGGACAGGGACTTGTCTGGCTACACCTTC.

V and J are TRBV2 and TRBJ2-1, with 8 bases identical to TRBD2. The germline CDR1 and CDR2 sequences are SNHLY and FYNNEI. V was pared by 6 bases and J by 9 bases, with 16 bases of the junction left unmatched. The CDR3 covers 16 residues. In DNA form, the CDR3 reads TGTGCCAGCAGCGAGACCCTAGCGGGCCGTGGAGGTGAGCAGTTCTTC. This gives the protein CASSETLAGRGGEQFF.

J is TRBJ2-5 and V is TRBV5-1; 8 bases map to TRBD2. Germline trimming cut 4 bases from V and 4 bases from J; bases unmatched to any gene: 6. Per germline, CDR1 SGHRS and CDR2 YFSETQ. CDR3 length: 14 residues. CDR3 region: CASSGVGGGETQYF. CDR3 nucleotide sequence: TGCGCCAGCAGCGGGGTCGGGGGGGGAGAGACCCAGTACTTC.

The chain links TRBV6-4 to TRBJ1-1, with TRBD1 matching 7 bases. The CDR3 sequence is 16 residues long. Germline loops: CDR1 MRHNA, CDR2 SNTAGT. The junction had 11 bases not matched to a gene; V was cut back by 3 bases and J by 4 bases. CDR3 sequence reads: CASSDTGRGLLTEAFF. The DNA of the CDR3 is TGTGCCAGCAGTGATACGGGAAGGGGGCTTCTCACTGAAGCTTTCTTT.

This chain connects TRBV4-1 to TRBJ1-4; D is undetermined. V dropped 4 bases and J dropped 10 bases, with 25 bases sitting between them. The CDR3 contains 17 residues. From germline, CDR1 is MGHRA and CDR2 YSYEKL. CDR3 in DNA: TGCGCCAGCAGCCTCCGGTTCTCCGGCAACGGGGTTGGAAAACTGTTTTTT. This sequence encodes CASSLRFSGNGVGKLFF.

The chain combines TRBV9 with TRBJ2-1; D perhaps matches TRBD2 (5 bases). This CDR3 has 17 residues. V gave up 2 bases and J gave up 7 bases, with 22 bases separating them. Per germline, CDR1 SGDLS and CDR2 YYNGEE. CDR3 nucleotides: TGTGCCAGCAGCGTTTTCCCCTGGAGGTTAGTGGCTAATGAGCAGTTCTTC. Translation gives CASSVFPWRLVANEQFF.

V is TRBV7-9 and J is TRBJ2-7; TRBD1 might be the D (6 bases). CDR1 is SEHNR, CDR2 FQNEAQ, per germline (reference sequence). With 3 bases removed from V and 2 bases from J, the gap between germline ends came to 17 bases. This CDR3 is built from 16 residues. CDR3 nucleotide sequence: TGTGCCAGCAGCTTTGTGGGACAAGTTAAAGCCTACGAGCAGTACTTC. Its protein product is CASSFVGQVKAYEQYF.

The rearrangement uses TRBV28 and TRBJ1-2; 11 positions agree with TRBD1. V trimming: 4 bases; J trimming: 6 bases; junction bases outside the gene matches: 4. CDR1 and CDR2 from the germline V gene are MDHEN and SYDVKM. This CDR3 is 14 amino acids long. In DNA form, the CDR3 reads TGTGCCAGCAGTTCCCTGGACAGGGGGCATGGCTACACCTTC. It encodes CASSSLDRGHGYTF.

The chain joins TRBV27 to TRBJ1-2; no definite D call. The CDR3 length is 14 residues. Trimming removed 1 base from V and 7 bases from J, with 13 bases in between. From germline, CDR1 is MNHEY and CDR2 SMNVEV (reference sequence). The CDR3 nucleotides read TGTGCCAGCAGTTTATTTAGTGGGAGGAGTGGCTACACCTTC. Translation: CASSLFSGRSGYTF.

The chain recombines TRBV6-1 with TRBJ1-1, with D possibly TRBD1 on 5 matching bases. Germline V CDR1 and CDR2: MNHNS, SASEGT. With 4 bases removed from V and 1 base from J, the gap between germline ends came to 10 bases. The CDR3 sequence is 14 residues long. DNA for the CDR3: TGTGCCAGCAGTGGATATACAGGGAACACTGAAGCTTTCTTT. Its translation: CASSGYTGNTEAFF.

This rearrangement joins TRBV5-1 to TRBJ2-1; the match to TRBD2 covers 9 bases. The V segment lost 0 bases and the J segment 7 bases; nucleotides outside the gene matches: 23. The CDR3 spans 21 residues. CDR1 is SGHRS, CDR2 YFSETQ, per germline. The CDR3 loop reads CASSLDPPEQQREARRNEQFF. The DNA for the CDR3 is TGCGCCAGCAGCTTGGACCCTCCAGAACAGCAGCGGGAGGCACGGAGGAATGAGCAGTTCTTC.

The chain couples TRBV30 to TRBJ1-1; D is unresolved. Germline V gene data show CDR1 as GTSNPN and CDR2 as SVGIG (reference sequence). This CDR3 is built from 15 residues. V lost 0 bases and J lost 0, with 11 bases in between. Here the CDR3 DNA reads TGTGCCTGGAGTGTACTTAGGAGCATGAACACTGAAGCTTTCTTT. It translates to CAWSVLRSMNTEAFF. Filled out from reference TRBV30 and TRBJ1-1, the complete variable domain reads SQTIHQWPATLVQPVGSPLSLECTVEGTSNPNLYWYRQAAGRGLQLLFYSVGIGQISSEVPQNLSASRPQDRQFILSSKKLLLSDSGFYLCAWSVLRSMNTEAFFGQGTRLTVV.

The genes are TRBV13 and TRBJ2-1; 13 bases map to TRBD2. V shed 6 bases and J 7 bases; nucleotides not matched to a gene: 9. There are 16 residues in the CDR3. Germline V gene lookup returns CDR1 PRHDT and CDR2 FYEKMQ (reference sequence). CDR3: CASSGLAGASRNEQFF. As DNA, the CDR3 is TGTGCCAGCAGTGGACTAGCGGGGGCCTCACGGAATGAGCAGTTCTTC.

J is TRBJ2-7 and V is TRBV29-1, with TRBD1 as a possible D gene (6 bases). CDR3 length: 13 residues. Germline CDR1 SQVTM, CDR2 ANQGSEA. V lost 4 bases and J lost 1, with 11 bases in between. The DNA for the CDR3 is TGCAGCGTTGCTGGGGGCGTGTCCTACGAGCAGTACTTC. Residues: CSVAGGVSYEQYF.

CDR3 protein: CASSVGGAVAGVRPLEQYF. The CDR3 DNA follows: TGTGCCAGCAGCGTAGGAGGAGCCGTAGCGGGAGTGCGCCCTCTCGAGCAGTACTTC. The chain links TRBV9 to TRBJ2-7; 9 bases fit TRBD2. Germline V CDR1 and CDR2: SGDLS, YYNGEE. Trimming took 0 bases from V and 6 from J; bases not matched to a gene: 19. This CDR3 is built from 19 residues. The full variable domain, its missing parts supplied by reference TRBV9 and TRBJ2-7, is DSGVTQTPKHLITATGQRVTLRCSPRSGDLSVYWYQQSLDQGLQFLIQYYNGEERAKGNILERFSAQQFPDLHSELNLSSLELGDSALYFCASSVGGAVAGVRPLEQYFGPGTRLTVT.

CDR3 region: CASSSRAGGYTF. DNA of the CDR3: TGTGCCAGCAGTTCGAGGGCAGGCGGCTACACCTTC. J is TRBJ1-2 and V is TRBV5-6; D remains unclear. The CDR3 covers 12 residues. Germline assignment: CDR1 SGHDT and CDR2 YYEEEE. V lost 5 bases to trimming and J lost 8 bases, with 13 bases between them.

The chain carries TRBV18 and TRBJ1-5; 8 bases agree with TRBD1. Germline CDR1 is KGHSH and CDR2 is LQKENI. The V gene end was trimmed by 3 bases and the J gene end by 6 bases; junction bases not matched to a gene: 16. This CDR3 is 18 amino acids long. The CDR3 region has the DNA TGTGCCAGCTCACCGGGGGGACAGGTAGATGTGGTCGGTCAGCCCCAGCATTTT. Protein product: CASSPGGQVDVVGQPQHF. The full variable domain, its missing parts supplied by reference TRBV18 and TRBJ1-5, is NAGVMQNPRHLVRRRGQEARLRCSPMKGHSHVYWYRQLPEEGLKFMVYLQKENIIDESGMPKERFSAEFPKEGPSILRIQQVVRGDSAAYFCASSPGGQVDVVGQPQHFGDGTRLSIL.

The chain couples TRBV10-3 to TRBJ1-6; D unresolved. Trimming removed 2 bases from V and 7 bases from J, with 15 bases in between. This CDR3 contains 16 residues. Germline V gene lookup returns CDR1 ENHRY and CDR2 SYGVKD. This CDR3 reads CAISEGGGKANSPLHF. CDR3 nucleotides: TGTGCCATCAGTGAGGGAGGAGGAAAGGCAAATTCACCCCTCCACTTT.

The chain combines TRBV19 with TRBJ2-5, with D perhaps TRBD2 (7 bases). CDR3 length: 15 residues. CDR1 and CDR2 from the germline V gene are LNHDA and SQIVND (reference sequence). V lost 2 bases and J 2 bases, leaving 12 bases between the germline ends. CDR3: CASSISGGQQETQYF. The CDR3 nucleotides read TGTGCCAGTAGTATATCGGGGGGCCAACAAGAGACCCAGTACTTC.

The CDR3 protein is CASSIVAGNQPQHF. The CDR3 DNA reads TGTGCCAGTAGTATTGTGGCAGGCAATCAGCCCCAGCATTTT. V usage is TRBV19 and J usage is TRBJ1-5; no firm D call. Trimming removed 3 bases from V and 2 bases from J, with 8 bases in between. The germline V gene encodes CDR1 LNHDA and CDR2 SQIVND (reference sequence). The CDR3 is 14 amino acids.